The 12 T cell receptor beta chains given below trace back to one sample, sequenced in a study of T cells after yellow fever vaccination. TCRdb reanalysed the 5' RACE reads using MiXCR and keeps one entry per CDR3 protein. This repertoire shows around 550,000 distinct CDR3 sequences, 15% to 20% found once; its top ten account for more than 13%. The sequencing used PBMCs, collected 15 days after the yellow fever booster vaccination. The receptors originated from a man aged 25 to 40 who received the YFV17D yellow fever vaccine.

The gene calls are TRBV7-2 and TRBJ2-3; D unresolved. The V gene's germline CDR1 is SGHTA and CDR2 FQGNSA. The CDR3 consists of 14 residues. V was trimmed by 1 base and J by 4 bases, leaving 9 bases between them. CDR3 sequence: CASSLGQPPDTQYF. The CDR3 DNA sequence: TGTGCCAGCAGCTTAGGGCAGCCGCCAGATACGCAGTATTTT.

This chain joins TRBV20-1 and TRBJ2-3; no reliable D call. Germline V gene sequence: CDR1 DFQATT, CDR2 SNEGSKA (reference sequence). CDR3 length: 13 amino acids. V lost 6 bases to trimming and J lost 1 base, with 11 bases between them. In nucleotides, the CDR3 is TGCAGTGCCGTGGCCCCGGGCACAGATACGCAGTATTTT. This sequence encodes CSAVAPGTDTQYF.

The sample holds many counts of this clonotype. This chain uses TRBV6-5 with TRBJ1-1; D may be TRBD1 (6 bases). This CDR3 spans 14 amino acids. From germline, CDR1 is MNHEY and CDR2 SVGAGI. V lost 3 bases and J 0 bases, leaving 8 bases between the germline ends. Here the CDR3 DNA reads TGTGCCAGCAGTTATGGACAGTTGAACACTGAAGCTTTCTTT. Its translation is CASSYGQLNTEAFF.

The chain joins TRBV27 to TRBJ2-1; the D gene is possibly TRBD1 (8 bases). V was pared by 7 bases and J by 6 bases, with 31 bases between. The length of the CDR3 is 19 residues. Germline CDR1 and CDR2: MNHEY and SMNVEV (reference sequence). In DNA, the CDR3 is TGTGCCAGCACCCGAATGGGGAACAGGGGGGGGTTTTGGGGCAATGAGCAGTTCTTC. Its protein product is CASTRMGNRGGFWGNEQFF.

This clonotype has more than one count but fewer than ten. This sequence joins TRBV3-1 and TRBJ2-5; 13 positions agree with TRBD2. This CDR3 spans 15 amino acids. J was trimmed by 5 bases and V by 4 bases; bases with no gene match: 4. Germline V CDR1 and CDR2: LGHDT, YNNKEL (reference sequence). As DNA, the CDR3 is TGTGCCAGCAGCCGAGGACTAGCGGGAGCGGAGACCCAGTACTTC. It encodes CASSRGLAGAETQYF.

This clonotype was recorded a few times. The J gene is TRBJ2-5, the V gene TRBV2; the match to TRBD2 covers 11 bases. Looked up from germline, CDR1 is SNHLY and CDR2 is FYNNEI. CDR3 length equals 13 residues. The V gene end was trimmed by 10 bases and the J gene end by 7 bases; junction bases not matched to a gene: 8. CDR3 DNA: TGTGCCAAGGGGACTAGCGGTACCGGGACCCAGTACTTC. It encodes CAKGTSGTGTQYF.

In DNA form, the CDR3 reads TGCAGTGCTAGAAGTAGCGGGAGCCCCGGGGAGCTGTTTTTT. Translated: CSARSSGSPGELFF. J is TRBJ2-2 and V is TRBV20-1; TRBD2 matches 9 bases. CDR1 and CDR2 (germline): DFQATT, SNEGSKA (reference sequence). This CDR3 region has 14 residues. The V gene end was trimmed by 2 bases and the J gene end by 6 bases; junction bases not matched to a gene: 4.

The genes are TRBV27 and TRBJ2-1; 8 nucleotides agree with TRBD2. The length of the CDR3 is 14 residues. With V trimmed by 5 bases and J by 7 bases, 7 bases remained unmatched. Germline-derived CDR1 and CDR2 are MNHEY and SMNVEV (reference sequence). CDR3 sequence: CASSRVAGINEQFF. CDR3 nucleotide sequence: TGTGCCAGCAGTCGGGTAGCGGGAATTAATGAGCAGTTCTTC.

This clonotype was seen a handful of times. CDR3 sequence (DNA): TGTGCCAGCAGCGTAGCCCTCCCGGGACTAGCGGGCAATGAGCAGTTCTTC. It encodes CASSVALPGLAGNEQFF. The V call is TRBV9, the J call TRBJ2-1; 12 nucleotides line up with TRBD2. The length of the CDR3 is 17 residues. Germline V gene data show CDR1 as SGDLS and CDR2 as YYNGEE. V lost 0 bases and J lost 6; bases outside the gene matches: 7.

This clonotype was observed a few times. The chain has TRBV12-3 or TRBV12-4 and TRBJ2-3; 9 bases match TRBD2. Unmatched junction bases numbered 14, after V lost 6 bases and J lost 7 bases. The CDR3 has 16 residues. This chain's CDR3 is CASSPPGGLASHTQYF. The DNA for the CDR3 is TGTGCCAGCAGCCCCCCTGGGGGACTAGCTTCTCATACGCAGTATTTT.

This clonotype was found a few times. At one boundary the junction diverges from the germline segment, which might be a read error. The CDR3 region has the DNA TGCAGCGTTCCAGGGAACACCGGGGAGCTGTCTTTT. Its protein is CSVPGNTGELSF. This chain connects TRBV29-1 to TRBJ2-2; perhaps D is TRBD1 or TRBD2 (5 bases each). CDR3 length: 12 residues. The germline gives CDR1 SQVTM, CDR2 ANQGSEA.

This sequence joins TRBV4-1 and TRBJ2-1; 10 bases are a match to TRBD2. V was pared by 4 bases and J by 5 bases, with 8 bases of the junction left unmatched. The CDR3 totals 16 residues. Germline CDR1 MGHRA, CDR2 YSYEKL. The DNA for the CDR3 is TGCGCCAGCAGCCGGCACCTAGCGGGAGCCAACAATGAGCAGTTCTTC. Protein sequence: CASSRHLAGANNEQFF.